This T cell receptor (beta chain) was sequenced in a study of vaccination effects on CD4 cells after COVID-19 (dated 2022 in TCRdb). Background on the whole study: Post-vaccine samples across the study were collected a median of 72 days after the second dose, with a range of 14 to 241. SARS-CoV-2 spike-specific CD4+ TCR repertoires were compared before and after mRNA vaccination in COVID-19 convalescent patients and in infection-naive vaccine recipients. Altogether, around ten COVID-19 convalescent patients and a handful of SARS-CoV-2-naive healthy vaccine recipients made up the full study. In the study, cultures from other donors were sequenced using the Oncomine TCR Beta short-read assay on an Illumina iSeq 100. What the study reported, not specific to this receptor: Among healthy vaccine recipients, nearly all vaccine-induced clones were SARS-CoV-2 mono-reactive, and just 1 of 255 was cross-reactive with common cold coronaviruses. Only a small number of convalescent patients were included, and no early post-infection timepoints were available, which limited the study. Both infection-induced and vaccine-induced clones contracted markedly at late post-vaccination timepoints, which is consistent with waning T cell responses.

In the case of this clone: Its antigen specificity is not known. It has no much larger one-base neighbor in the sample; base qualities were not kept.

The protocol used for the library was the immunoSEQ multiplex PCR assay. DNA from the CD4+ T cells that had been cultured and isolated underwent TCR beta CDR3 sequencing. The authors' pipeline ran thus. Non-productive TCR sequences were removed, reads were trimmed to the CDR3 region, and CDR3s of at least 7 amino acids were retained. Antigen-specific clonotypes were identified using the MANAFEST web app by comparison of expansion in peptide wells against reference cultures. To count as positive, a clone had to show expansion at FDR<0.05 compared with the reference and with all other wells, an odds ratio above 5, and a frequency above 0.1% in two replicate wells. A clonotype was called cross-reactive if it was significantly expanded both in SARS-CoV-2 spike wells and in at least one common cold coronavirus spike condition. CDR3 similarity was assessed by Levenshtein distance using the stringdist R package, and unrooted trees were constructed with ape in R 3.6.1. What TCRdb holds here is the immuneACCESS table cut down to in-frame rearrangements. Part of the clones is not present; checked against another copy, under half of the missing clones reflect an unresolved V gene, and the others are unexplained. V and J calls and clone size come straight from that table; D and trimming were deduced from the DNA. The sample includes around 69,000 clones, with around two thirds observed a single time. The ten largest clones represent under 2% of the sample.

Measured from the cysteine to the phenylalanine, the CDR3 is 15 residues long. Only CDR3 DNA is held: 45 bases, read in frame from base 1. After removal of 5 bases from V and 3 bases from J, the junction retains 8 bases not matched to a gene. CDR1 and CDR2 (SGHVS, FQNEAQ) derive from the germline V gene. To identify antigen-specific CD4+ T cell clonotypes by their expansion, the ViraFEST assay first stimulated PBMC with viral peptide pools and then applied TCR sequencing. After approximately eleven days of culture, CD4+ T cells were isolated with the EasySep CD4+ T cell isolation kit. Participants received two doses of either the BNT162b2 or the mRNA-1273 mRNA SARS-CoV-2 vaccine. None of the healthy vaccine recipients had a prior SARS-CoV-2 infection, which was confirmed by nucleocapsid antibody tests that came back negative both before and after vaccination. About 2.1 million PBMC per well were cultured in IMDM with approximately 5% human AB serum, 8 to 10 IU/ml IL-2 and gentamicin, plus 10 ug/ml peptides. Half of the culture medium was replaced with fresh IL-2-containing medium on days 3 and 7. Unless noted otherwise, every peptide stimulation condition was grown in triplicate wells. Using Ficoll-Paque Plus gradient centrifugation, PBMC were separated from whole blood and then either used fresh or cryopreserved at -140C. The spike proteins of SARS-CoV-2 and of the common cold coronaviruses HCoV-NL63, HCoV-OC43 and HCoV-229E were spanned by overlapping peptide pools. Genomic DNA was extracted from cultured CD4+ T cells with the QIAamp micro DNA kit.

The chain joins TRBV7-8 to TRBJ2-3; 7 central bases correspond to TRBD1. This TCR came from a human donor who received a COVID-19 vaccine. The sample was CD4+ T cells from PBMCs cultured with HCoV-229E spike peptides, taken after COVID-19 vaccination. In light of the paper, this sample's cell subset or site label describes: HCoV-229E spike overlapping peptide pool stimulation. The CDR3 has the sequence CASSEQGIGTDTQYF. The base sequence is TGTGCCAGCAGCGAACAGGGGATCGGGACAGATACGCAGTATTTT.